These T cell receptor beta chains were read from a single sample in a study of cytotoxic CD8 clonotypes in ibrutinib-treated CLL. The table came from immunoSEQ multiplex PCR; TCRdb's copy has only in-frame clones and leaves some out. This table holds 130,000 or so clones, approximately 83% found once. Here the sequenced sample was PBMCs, taken after 24 months of ibrutinib treatment. The receptors shown here come from a human donor with chronic lymphocytic leukemia. Each CDR3 is given with its conserved first and last residue. A D gene is named only where the DNA matches it firmly. Size tells how often a clone was seen (once, few, many) or the class of an expanded clone, and some rows leave it out.

d_gene	v_gene	j_gene	abundance	CDR3nt	CDR3aa
.	TRBV28	TRBJ2-7	.	TGTGCCAGCACTGGGGGGTACGAGCAGTACTTC	CASTGGYEQYF
TRBD1	TRBV7-2	TRBJ2-7	.	TGTGCCAGCAGCTTAAGTCGACAGGGCTTCCACGAGCAGTACTTC	CASSLSRQGFHEQYF
.	TRBV7-2	TRBJ2-1	.	TGTGCCAGCAGCCCTAGGCCGGGACAAACTAACAATGAGCAGTTCTTC	CASSPRPGQTNNEQFF
TRBD2	TRBV14	TRBJ2-6	.	TGTGCCAGCAGGCCCCGGGGGGGCTCTGGGGCCAACGTCCTGACTTTC	CASRPRGGSGANVLTF
TRBD2	TRBV27	TRBJ2-2	.	TGTGCCAGCAGTTCCTCCCGAGGGACTAGGATGAACACCGGGGAGCTGTTTTTT	CASSSSRGTRMNTGELFF
.	TRBV27	TRBJ2-3	.	TGTGCCAGCAGTTCCCGGACGGTTCCACGAGGAAATACGCAGTATTTT	CASSSRTVPRGNTQYF
TRBD1	TRBV28	TRBJ1-1	.	TGCGCCAGCTCTCAAGACAGGGGGACTGAAGCTTTCTTT	CASSQDRGTEAFF
.	TRBV27	TRBJ2-7	.	TGTGCCAGCAGTTTGACGGATTCCTACGAGCAGTACTTC	CASSLTDSYEQYF
TRBD2	TRBV7-3	TRBJ2-3	.	TGTGCCAGCAGCTCCCGGACTAGCGGGAGATACACAGATACGCAGTATTTT	CASSSRTSGRYTDTQYF
TRBD1	TRBV5-6	TRBJ2-1	.	TGTGCCAGCAGCTCGAGACAGGGGTACAATGAGCAGTTCTTC	CASSSRQGYNEQFF
.	TRBV19	TRBJ1-2	.	TGTGCCAGTAATACAGGGTTGGCTAACTATGGCTACACCTTC	CASNTGLANYGYTF
.	TRBV2	TRBJ1-4	.	TGTGCCAGCAGAGGACGGACGAATAATGAAAAACTGTTTTTT	CASRGRTNNEKLFF
TRBD1	TRBV7-9	TRBJ1-2	.	TGTGCCAGCAGCGCCCGGACAGGCTATGGCTACACCTTC	CASSARTGYGYTF
TRBD1	TRBV13	TRBJ2-1	.	TGTGCCAGCAGCGCCCGGGACAGGTCGGCTGAGCAGTTCTTC	CASSARDRSAEQFF
.	TRBV4-2	TRBJ1-5	few	TGTGCCAGCAGCCAAGACAACAATCAGCCCCAGCATTTT	CASSQDNNQPQHF
.	TRBV7-8	TRBJ1-2	.	TGTGCCAGCAGCTTAGGGAGGGATGGCTACACCTTC	CASSLGRDGYTF
.	TRBV6-5	TRBJ2-1	.	TGTGCCAGCAGTTACGGGACATTTAACAATGAGCAGTTCTTC	CASSYGTFNNEQFF
.	TRBV7-2	TRBJ1-1	.	TGTGCCAGCAGCTTAGCGGTGACGGGGCGCGGACGGAACACTGAAGCTTTCTTT	CASSLAVTGRGRNTEAFF
TRBD1	TRBV29-1	TRBJ1-5	.	TGCAGCGTTACTTCTGGACAGGGGACTCAGCCCCAGCATTTT	CSVTSGQGTQPQHF
TRBD2	TRBV9	TRBJ2-3	.	TGTGCCAGCACCGCCCATCCGTATAGCGGGGGGGGATCCGGCACAGATACGCAGTATTTT	CASTAHPYSGGGSGTDTQYF
.	TRBV19	TRBJ1-1	.	TGTGCCAGTAGTATGGAAAGGGGTTCTGAAGCTTTCTTT	CASSMERGSEAFF
.	TRBV5-1	TRBJ1-1	few	TGCGCCAGCAGATCCCGGGAGCAGAACACTGAAGCTTTCTTT	CASRSREQNTEAFF
TRBD1	TRBV7-2	TRBJ2-2	.	TGTGCCAGCAGGTTTGGGGACAGAAGCACCGGGGAGCTGTTTTTT	CASRFGDRSTGELFF
.	TRBV4-2	TRBJ2-7	.	TGTGCCAGCAGCCTCCTCCGGGTCCCTGAGTACGAGCAGTACTTC	CASSLLRVPEYEQYF
TRBD1	TRBV7-6	TRBJ1-4	.	TGTGCCAGCAGCTCTTTGGGGACAGGGATAATTAATGAAAAACTGTTTTTT	CASSSLGTGIINEKLFF
.	TRBV7-2	TRBJ2-3	.	TGTGCCAGCAGCTTATTCATGGGTGTTACGCAGTATTTT	CASSLFMGVTQYF
.	TRBV7-2	TRBJ2-7	.	TGTGCCAGCAGCTTAGAACTTGGGTGGCGGGCTCGCGAGCAGTACTTC	CASSLELGWRAREQYF
TRBD1	TRBV19	TRBJ1-2	.	TGTGCCAGTAGTATTACGGACAGGAGATTCTATGGCTACACCTTC	CASSITDRRFYGYTF
.	TRBV5-1	TRBJ1-1	.	TGCGCCAGCAGCTTGGCCGGGACAACGAACACTGAAGCTTTCTTT	CASSLAGTTNTEAFF
TRBD1	TRBV27	TRBJ1-5	.	TGTGCCAGCAGTCCCCAGGGACAGGGTAGCAATCAGCCCCAGCATTTT	CASSPQGQGSNQPQHF
.	TRBV19	TRBJ2-3	.	TGTGCCAGTAGTGACTACAGAGGAGATACGCAGTATTTT	CASSDYRGDTQYF
TRBD1	TRBV5-6	TRBJ2-1	once	TGTGCCAGCAGTTGGGGGACAGGGATATCCTACAATGAGCAGTTCTTC	CASSWGTGISYNEQFF
.	TRBV28	TRBJ2-7	.	TGTGCCAGCAGTTCCCCCTCCGGGTCGTACGAGCAGTACTTC	CASSSPSGSYEQYF
TRBD2	TRBV5-1	TRBJ2-2	.	TGCGCCAGCAGCGCGGGACTAGCGGGAGGGTCCGGGGAGCTGTTTTTT	CASSAGLAGGSGELFF
.	TRBV7-2	TRBJ1-4	.	TGTGCCAGCAGCTTAGCGGACCTCCCCAGTGAAAAACTGTTTTTT	CASSLADLPSEKLFF
TRBD1	TRBV11-3	TRBJ2-5	.	TGTGCCAGCAGCCCCAGGACAGGGGCTAATCAAGAGACCCAGTACTTC	CASSPRTGANQETQYF
.	TRBV7-9	TRBJ2-6	.	TGTGCCAGCAGCCGCACATTACAGGACTCTGGGGCCAACGTCCTGACTTTC	CASSRTLQDSGANVLTF
TRBD1	TRBV2	TRBJ1-5	few	TGTGCCAGCAGTGGGACAGGGAGCCCATATAGCAATCAGCCCCAGCATTTT	CASSGTGSPYSNQPQHF
.	TRBV9	TRBJ1-1	.	TGTGCCAGCAGCGTTGAACAGCTGAACACTGAAGCTTTCTTT	CASSVEQLNTEAFF
.	TRBV27	TRBJ2-1	.	TGTGCCAGCAGAAAGTTGGTAGCGGTCAATGAGCAGTTCTTC	CASRKLVAVNEQFF
TRBD2	TRBV6-1	TRBJ2-3	.	TGTGCCAGCAGTGGGGCTAGCGGGATTGGTACGCAGTATTTT	CASSGASGIGTQYF
.	TRBV2	TRBJ1-1	once	TGTGCCAGCGGGCCCCCCGGGATCGGGGGAGCTTTCTTT	CASGPPGIGGAFF
TRBD1	TRBV19	TRBJ2-2	.	TGTGCCAGTAGTCATAGGGCGACAGGGGGCGCTGGCACCGGGGAGCTGTTTTTT	CASSHRATGGAGTGELFF
TRBD2	TRBV28	TRBJ2-1	.	TGTGCCAGCAGTGGAGAGACTAGCGGGCGGGACTCCTACAATGAGCAGTTCTTC	CASSGETSGRDSYNEQFF
.	TRBV28	TRBJ2-3	.	TGTGCCAGCAGGGCCTCAGATACGCAGTATTTT	CASRASDTQYF
.	TRBV7-2	TRBJ2-1	.	TGTGCCAGCAGCCCGACGGGGGATCGGTTGGGTGAGCAGTTCTTC	CASSPTGDRLGEQFF
.	TRBV7-2	TRBJ2-7	.	TGTGCCAGCAGCTTAGTCTACGAGCAGTACTTC	CASSLVYEQYF
.	TRBV6-6	TRBJ2-6	.	TGTGCCAGCAGCTTGCGAACGGGCTCTGGGGCCAACGTCCTGACTTTC	CASSLRTGSGANVLTF
TRBD2	TRBV6-8	TRBJ2-7	.	TGTGCCAGTAGTGTAGGGACTAGGCTAAAACCCCACCAGAGCTACGAGCAGTACTTC	CASSVGTRLKPHQSYEQYF
.	TRBV7-2	TRBJ1-4	.	TGTGCCAGCAGCCGGTCCGGGGGTAGCGGGGAAAAACTGTTTTTT	CASSRSGGSGEKLFF
.	TRBV29-1	TRBJ2-7	.	TGCAGCGTTGAGGCAGGGGCCTACGAGCAGTACTTC	CSVEAGAYEQYF
.	TRBV19	TRBJ2-7	few	TGTGCCAGTAGCAGACAGGACTCCTACGAGCAGTACTTC	CASSRQDSYEQYF
.	TRBV2	TRBJ2-7	once	TGTGCCAGCAGCTTCAGACAGGAGGCAGGCGAGCAGTACTTC	CASSFRQEAGEQYF
TRBD1	TRBV2	TRBJ2-7	.	TGTGCCAGCAGCCGGGCGGCAGGGGGAGAATACGAGCAGTACTTC	CASSRAAGGEYEQYF
.	TRBV28	TRBJ2-7	.	TGTGCCAGCAGTTCTAGATACGAGCAGTACTTC	CASSSRYEQYF
.	TRBV28	TRBJ1-2	.	TGTGCCAGCGCCCAGGGGCCACGGACAGTCGGAGGATCTAAGGGCTACACCTTC	CASAQGPRTVGGSKGYTF
.	TRBV7-8	TRBJ2-1	.	TGTGCCAGCAGCTTAGTGGCTAGGCCTCTCGATGAGCAGTTCTTC	CASSLVARPLDEQFF
TRBD1	TRBV6-1	TRBJ2-7	once	TGTGCCAGCAGTGACAGGGGACAGGCGTCGCCCTACGAGCAGTACTTC	CASSDRGQASPYEQYF
TRBD2	TRBV7-9	TRBJ2-1	.	TGTGCCAGCAGCCCAAAAAGGAGACTAGCGGGAGGGGAGCAGTTCTTC	CASSPKRRLAGGEQFF
.	TRBV4-2	TRBJ1-4	.	TGTGCCAGCAGCCGCATTTCACGGGGGGGAACAACTAATGAAAAACTGTTTTTT	CASSRISRGGTTNEKLFF